This record covers a single T cell receptor (beta chain). As originally analysed: Using reference gene primer amplification, nucleated cell counts were estimated. Sequencing used immunoSEQ multiplex PCR; TCRdb keeps in-frame clones, though not all of them. That table is the source of V, J and clone size, and D and trimming were worked out from the DNA. Of fewer than 250,000 clones listed, 89% are singletons. This entry belongs to a study of blood T cell repertoires in COVID-19. As for the study in general: Researchers got acute and convalescent COVID-19 samples from the United States, Italy and Spain. Sources were T cells, B-cell-depleted T cells, or PBMCs; the material itself was cDNA or gDNA.

The sequencing sample was made of peripheral blood. The TCR originated in a woman between 40 and 55 years old with acute or convalescent COVID-19.

The DNA for the CDR3 is TGTGCCACCAGTGATGATGACAGGGGGGATGAGCAGTTCTTC. Its protein is CATSDDDRGDEQFF. The rearrangement uses TRBV24-1 and TRBJ2-1, with 9 bases lining up with TRBD1. With V trimmed by 3 bases and J by 8 bases, 4 bases remained unmatched. CDR3 length: 14 residues. CDR1 KGHDR and CDR2 SFDVKD come from the germline V gene.